This T cell receptor beta chain was captured by sequencing in a study of early T cells in non-severe SARS-CoV-2 infection. Whole-study context: Unpaired chains resulted from sequencing bulk RNA of unsorted whole blood.

Separate cDNA molecules each had unique molecular identifiers attached to them. TCRdb reanalysed the 5' RACE reads using MiXCR and keeps one entry per CDR3 protein. The sample includes approximately 76,000 distinct CDR3 sequences, around 13% seen only once; the top ten take roughly 1.3%. At least ten counts were recorded for this clonotype. What it binds is not known. The CDR3 consists of 14 residues. Trimming shortened V by 1 base and J by 5 bases, and 12 bases separated the two germline ends. Germline V gene data show CDR1 as SGHTA and CDR2 as FQGNSA. Study outcomes and limitations: Matching results from VDJdb favored anti-spike CD8 responses, leaving private and CD4 specificities undetected.

This TCR was recovered from an adult who was a healthcare worker with PCR-confirmed SARS-CoV-2 infection or an uninfected control (not recorded which). The specimen sequenced was whole blood. The rearrangement joins TRBV7-2 to TRBJ2-7; D may be TRBD2 (6 bases). The CDR3 coding sequence is TGTGCCAGCAGCTTAGGACGGGGGTTCCACGAGCAGTACTTC. It encodes CASSLGRGFHEQYF.